This TCR beta chain was observed in a study of technical replicates of blood from a handful of donors. Germline V gives CDR1 SEHNR, CDR2 FQNEAQ (reference sequence). V lost 6 bases to trimming and J lost 2 bases, with 14 bases between them. The CDR3 totals 14 residues. The protocol was immunoSEQ multiplex PCR, while the TCRdb copy is restricted to in-frame clones and leaves out a portion. This table has 84,000 or so clones, almost 98% appearing once. The source of this sequence is a human donor in good health. Material for sequencing was T cells isolated from PBMCs. The chain joins TRBV7-9 to TRBJ2-7; perhaps TRBD2 as D (6 bases). The CDR3: CASSDSGRTYEQYF. In nucleotides, the CDR3 is TGTGCCAGCAGTGATAGCGGCCGAACCTACGAGCAGTACTTC. Full variable domain (remainder filled in from reference TRBV7-9 and TRBJ2-7): DTGVSQNPRHKITKRGQNVTFRCDPISEHNRLYWYRQTLGQGPEFLTYFQNEAQLEKSRLLSDRFSAERPKGSFSTLEIQRTEQGDSAMYLCASSDSGRTYEQYFGPGTRLTVT.